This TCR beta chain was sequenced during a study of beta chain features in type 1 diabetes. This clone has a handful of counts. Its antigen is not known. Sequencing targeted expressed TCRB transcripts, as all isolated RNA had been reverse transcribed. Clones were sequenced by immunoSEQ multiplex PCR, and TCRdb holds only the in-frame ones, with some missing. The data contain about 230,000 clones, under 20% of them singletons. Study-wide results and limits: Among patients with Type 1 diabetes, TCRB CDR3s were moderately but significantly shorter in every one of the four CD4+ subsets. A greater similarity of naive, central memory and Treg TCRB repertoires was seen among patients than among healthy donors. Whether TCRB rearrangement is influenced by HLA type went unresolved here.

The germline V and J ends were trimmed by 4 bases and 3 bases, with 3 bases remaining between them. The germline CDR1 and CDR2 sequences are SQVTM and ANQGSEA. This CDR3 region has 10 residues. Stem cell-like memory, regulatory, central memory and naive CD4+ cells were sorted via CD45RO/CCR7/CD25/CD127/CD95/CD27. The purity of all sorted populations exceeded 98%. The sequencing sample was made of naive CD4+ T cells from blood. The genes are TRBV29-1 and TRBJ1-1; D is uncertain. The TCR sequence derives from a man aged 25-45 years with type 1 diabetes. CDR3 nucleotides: TGCAGCGTTGCACACACTGAAGCTTTCTTT. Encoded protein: CSVAHTEAFF.